The rows below give T cell receptor beta chains drawn from one sample of a study of cytomegalovirus exposure and HLA in healthy donors. Here immunoSEQ multiplex PCR was the method, and the copy in TCRdb shows in-frame clones only, minus some. The data contain approximately 160,000 clones, 75% to 85% of them singletons. Material: PBMCs. The receptors were sampled from a woman in her late teens or twenties in good health and CMV-seronegative. Each CDR3 is given without its conserved first and last residue. Some rows have no size entry. The others give once, few or many, or a class for an expanded clone.

J	size	V	CDR3
TRBJ2-3	once	TRBV4-1	ASSLRGQGNSDTQY
TRBJ2-1	NA	TRBV25-1	ASSGEQRKRSAYNEQF
TRBJ2-3	once	TRBV5-5	ASSSPGTGEYTDTQY
TRBJ2-5	NA	TRBV27	ASSILGQSETQY
TRBJ2-7	NA	TRBV5-1	ASSLTRGLPYEQY
TRBJ2-1	NA	TRBV5-5	ASSSGQGVDNEQF
TRBJ2-7	NA	TRBV5-1	ASSAGLAGDNEQY
TRBJ2-7	NA	TRBV19	ASSMWGGSEQY
TRBJ1-2	NA	TRBV6-1	ASRQGVKGDYT
TRBJ1-2	few	TRBV29-1	SVHSSEGYT
TRBJ2-7	NA	TRBV2	ASKLAGGLYEQY
TRBJ1-5	NA	TRBV2	ASSERRLDRGL
TRBJ2-7	once	TRBV2	ASRDIRDSYEQY
TRBJ1-2	NA	TRBV6-6	ASSYRPGTGHGYT
TRBJ2-3	NA	TRBV28	ASSSPAGISDTQY
TRBJ1-2	NA	TRBV18	ASSPWRENYGYT
TRBJ1-1	NA	TRBV15	ATSRARETEAF
TRBJ2-2	NA	TRBV19	ASSARTGAPGELF
TRBJ1-2	NA	TRBV12-1	ASSFLSGNYGYT
TRBJ2-2	NA	TRBV2	ASKRGRAGELF
TRBJ2-1	NA	TRBV6-5	ASSPGASGRNEQF
TRBJ1-6	NA	TRBV18	ASSPTGTGRQFYNSPLH
TRBJ2-5	NA	TRBV9	ASSVGGQGGWETQY
TRBJ2-5	few	TRBV30	AWSAGRTGSLGTQY
TRBJ2-3	NA	TRBV7-9	ASLPAGGRRDTQY
TRBJ2-7	NA	TRBV4-2	ASSPTSDTYEQY
TRBJ2-7	NA	TRBV7-8	ASRLGTNLQEQY
TRBJ2-2	NA	TRBV5-1	ASSLRQGAIGELF
TRBJ2-3	NA	TRBV10-1	ASSGGLRDTQY